The 17 T cell receptor beta chains reported below all come from one sample, sequenced in a study of blood T cell repertoires in COVID-19. Sequenced by immunoSEQ multiplex PCR; TCRdb stores in-frame clones only, minus some. The top ten hold roughly 1.3% of the sample, which has about 44,000 clones, over 75% seen once. Sequenced sample: peripheral blood. The receptor set was obtained from a middle-aged woman with acute or convalescent COVID-19.

This clone was counted between two and nine times. This chain connects TRBV2 to TRBJ1-5; D gene ambiguous. Germline V CDR1 and CDR2: SNHLY, FYNNEI. The CDR3 has 17 residues. Trimming shortened V by 6 bases and J by 0 bases, and 18 bases separated the two germline ends. CDR3 loop: CASRDQLRVNSNQPQHF. In DNA form, the CDR3 reads TGTGCCAGCAGGGATCAGCTTCGGGTCAATAGCAATCAGCCCCAGCATTTT.

The rearrangement joins TRBV7-3 to TRBJ2-5, with 7 nucleotides matching TRBD2. Germline values: CDR1 SGHTA, CDR2 FQGTGA. Trimming cost V 5 bases and J 5 bases; bases outside gene matches: 14. The CDR3 spans 16 residues. Here the CDR3 reads CASSRGGGTRGETQYF. Written as DNA, the CDR3 is TGTGCCAGCAGCCGCGGCGGGGGTACTAGAGGGGAGACCCAGTACTTC.

The CDR3 is CASSQDLQADTQYF. For the CDR3, the DNA is TGTGCCAGCAGCCAAGATCTGCAGGCCGATACGCAGTATTTT. The V call is TRBV14, the J call TRBJ2-3; D is unresolved. V lost 0 bases to trimming and J lost 6 bases, with 10 bases between them. There are 14 residues in the CDR3. CDR1 is SGHDN, CDR2 FVKESK, per germline. Full variable domain (missing parts from reference TRBV14 and TRBJ2-3): EAGVTQFPSHSVIEKGQTVTLRCDPISGHDNLYWYRRVMGKEIKFLLHFVKESKQDESGMPNNRFLAERTGGTYSTLKVQPAELEDSGVYFCASSQDLQADTQYFGPGTRLTVL.

This chain's CDR3 is CAHRDRNTEAFF. CDR3 bases: TGTGCGCACCGGGACAGGAACACTGAAGCTTTCTTT. V gene TRBV30 combines with J gene TRBJ1-1; 7 bases are a match to TRBD1. The CDR3 runs to 12 residues. Germline values: CDR1 GTSNPN, CDR2 SVGIG (reference sequence).

This chain uses TRBV28 with TRBJ1-5, with unresolved D. This CDR3 has 19 residues. Trimming removed 5 bases from V and 2 bases from J, with 25 bases in between. Germline V gene data show CDR1 as MDHEN and CDR2 as SYDVKM. The CDR3, as DNA: TGTGCCAGCAGTGTATTACAAATTGCGGCCCCTCGAGGCAATCAGCCCCAGCATTTT. Its protein product is CASSVLQIAAPRGNQPQHF.

V is TRBV2 and J is TRBJ1-2; D might be TRBD1 (6 bases). Germline values: CDR1 SNHLY, CDR2 FYNNEI. The V and J ends lost 3 bases and 3 bases respectively, with 8 bases between them. The CDR3 is 13 residues long. CDR3 residues: CASSEAGDYGYTF. CDR3 nucleotide sequence: TGTGCCAGCAGTGAGGCAGGGGACTATGGCTACACCTTC.

The rearrangement links TRBV28 to TRBJ2-2, with a possible D match to TRBD1 (5 bases). This CDR3 spans 15 amino acids. Germline V lookup: CDR1 MDHEN, CDR2 SYDVKM. V was shortened by 4 bases and J by 1 base, with 10 bases between the two germline ends. The CDR3 nucleotides read TGTGCCAGCAGTTCGTACAGGAGGAACACCGGGGAGCTGTTTTTT. Translating it yields CASSSYRRNTGELFF.

CDR3 nucleotide sequence: TGTGCTAGTGGTTTGGAGGGACTAGCGGAGTACAATGAGCAGTTCTTC. This codes for CASGLEGLAEYNEQFF. The V gene is TRBV12-5, the J gene TRBJ2-1, with 11 bases that match TRBD2. The J segment lost 4 bases and the V segment lost 1 base, leaving 3 bases of the junction unmatched. This CDR3 spans 16 amino acids. Germline lookup yields CDR1 LGHNT and CDR2 FRNRAP.

The V gene is TRBV19, the J gene TRBJ1-5, with a tentative D call TRBD1 (5 bases). This CDR3 comprises 15 residues. V was shortened by 3 bases and J by 0 bases, with 9 bases between the two germline ends. CDR1 is LNHDA and CDR2 is SQIVND in the germline V gene (reference sequence). CDR3 sequence (DNA): TGTGCCAGTAGTATCAGGGTTCGTAGCAATCAGCCCCAGCATTTT. It codes for CASSIRVRSNQPQHF.

The V call is TRBV27, the J call TRBJ1-1, with TRBD1 as a possible D gene (5 bases). This CDR3 comprises 14 residues. V was pared by 5 bases and J by 2 bases, with 12 bases between. Germline V CDR1 and CDR2: MNHEY, SMNVEV (reference sequence). CDR3 region: CASSPQAFNTEAFF. In DNA, the CDR3 is TGTGCCAGCAGTCCACAGGCTTTCAACACTGAAGCTTTCTTT.

As DNA, the CDR3 is TGTGCCAGTACCCCGTGGGGGGGCGGCAATCAGCCCCAGCATTTT. It is translated as CASTPWGGGNQPQHF. The J gene is TRBJ1-5, the V gene TRBV19; a possible D gene is TRBD1 (6 bases). Trimming pared 7 bases from V and 2 bases from J, leaving 15 bases between. Germline V gene data show CDR1 as LNHDA and CDR2 as SQIVND (reference sequence). CDR3 length equals 15 residues.

The rearrangement joins TRBV6-2 or TRBV6-3 to TRBJ2-2, with TRBD1 identical over 10 bases. The CDR3 has 18 amino acids. Germline assignment: CDR1 MNHEY and CDR2 SVGEGT. Trimming removed 5 bases from V and 6 bases from J; junction bases left unmatched: 15. CDR3 DNA sequence: TGTGCCAGCAGTAAATTGTGGGTAGACAGGGGGCTGCCCGGGGAGCTGTTTTTT. It specifies CASSKLWVDRGLPGELFF.

CDR3 DNA: TGTGCCAGCAGTTACTCTGTCCAGGGCCCACAGATTAGCAATCAGCCCCAGCATTTT. Translated: CASSYSVQGPQISNQPQHF. The genes are TRBV6-2 or TRBV6-3 and TRBJ1-5; D may be TRBD1 (5 bases). Germline V gene lookup returns CDR1 MNHEY and CDR2 SVGEGT. The CDR3 runs to 19 residues. Between the trimmed V and J ends, which lost 0 bases and 0 bases, there was a span of 18 bases.

This chain uses TRBV2 with TRBJ2-6; tentative D call: TRBD1 (5 bases). Per the germline V gene, CDR1 is SNHLY and CDR2 is FYNNEI. V dropped 5 bases and J dropped 0 bases, with 8 bases sitting between them. The CDR3 has 15 amino acids. CDR3 nucleotide sequence: TGTGCCAGCAGTAGTCAGGGCTCTGGGGCCAACGTCCTGACTTTC. As protein: CASSSQGSGANVLTF.

This clone was counted a few times. This rearrangement joins TRBV19 to TRBJ1-3; maybe TRBD1 (5 bases). CDR1 is LNHDA and CDR2 is SQIVND in the germline V gene (reference sequence). The CDR3 consists of 15 residues. V gave up 5 bases and J gave up 0 bases, with 11 bases separating them. CDR3 protein: CASSYGDFSGNTIYF. CDR3 sequence (DNA): TGTGCCAGTAGTTACGGGGACTTCTCTGGAAACACCATATATTTT.

V gene TRBV15 combines with J gene TRBJ1-1; D remains unclear. The CDR3 length is 14 residues. Germline CDR1 is LNHNV and CDR2 is YYDKDF (reference sequence). Trimming stripped 5 bases from V and 1 base from J, with 11 bases between. CDR3 residues: CATSSYSGNTEAFF. CDR3 bases: TGTGCCACCAGCTCATACTCGGGGAACACTGAAGCTTTCTTT.

The rearrangement joins TRBV2 to TRBJ1-4; 7 positions agree with TRBD1. CDR3 length: 14 amino acids. Germline assignment: CDR1 SNHLY and CDR2 FYNNEI. Losses at the gene ends were 6 bases for V and 7 bases for J; bases not matched to a gene: 8. The CDR3 loop reads CASRDTGVTEKLFF. The DNA for the CDR3 is TGTGCCAGCAGGGATACAGGGGTGACTGAAAAACTGTTTTTT.